Given below is one T cell receptor beta chain in context. Assay execution proceeded at the deep level. Libraries were prepared by immunoSEQ multiplex PCR; TCRdb keeps only in-frame clonotypes and omits some of them. The profile shows a few million clones, 85% to 95% of them singletons. This sample stems from a study of shared clonotypes between healthy human individuals. On the study more broadly: CD4 naive and CD4 memory each took three plates per donor, while CD8 naive took two and CD8 memory one.

Only CD45RO-negative cells positively selected for CCR7 counted as naive CD8 cells, so terminally differentiated effector memory CD45RA+ cells were excluded. HIV-negative, healthy adults without recent acute infections or vaccinations were the donors. Donors were Caucasian adults residing in Nashville, Tennessee, USA. V was clipped by 0 bases and J by 7 bases, with 13 bases between them. In germline, CDR1 is SGHVS, CDR2 FQNEAQ. CDR3 length: 15 residues. This sequence was found in a man aged 18 to 29 in good health. Some clones in this sample may be carry-over from other donors' samples. The chain carries TRBV7-8 and TRBJ1-5, with D perhaps matching TRBD1 (5 bases). Sequencing was carried out using naive CD8+ T cells from PBMCs. The CDR3 sequence is CASSLASGGLQPQHF. Written as DNA, the CDR3 is TGTGCCAGCAGCTTAGCCAGCGGGGGATTGCAGCCCCAGCATTTT.